The 22 T cell receptor beta chains reported below all come from one sample, sequenced in a study of early T cells in non-severe SARS-CoV-2 infection. TCRdb reanalysed the 5' RACE reads using MiXCR and keeps one entry per CDR3 protein. The repertoire holds over 50,000 distinct CDR3 sequences, with roughly 7.8% as singletons. Sequenced material: whole blood, taken at baseline. Every receptor here comes from an adult who was a healthcare worker with PCR-confirmed SARS-CoV-2 infection or an uninfected control (not recorded which).

Only one count was recorded for this clonotype. The rearrangement joins TRBV6-2 or TRBV6-3 to TRBJ2-1; 9 nucleotides align to TRBD1. Germline lookup yields CDR1 MNHEY and CDR2 SVGEGT. Trimming removed 5 bases from V and 3 bases from J; junction bases left unmatched: 5. The CDR3 is 15 amino acids. The CDR3 nucleotides are TGTGCCAGCAGTACACCGGGACAGGGCTACAATGAGCAGTTCTTC. Translating it yields CASSTPGQGYNEQFF.

This clonotype showed up just a few times. The chain has TRBV3-1 and TRBJ1-5; D not resolved. The germline gives CDR1 LGHDT, CDR2 YNNKEL (reference sequence). The CDR3 spans 13 residues. Trimming removed 1 base at V and 4 bases at J, with 5 bases between. The CDR3 nucleotides read TGTGCCAGCAGCCAAGTCAGGAATCAGCCCCAGCATTTT. It encodes CASSQVRNQPQHF.

The V gene is TRBV20-1, the J gene TRBJ2-1; 10 bases line up with TRBD2. The CDR3 has 13 residues. V trimming: 8 bases; J trimming: 10 bases; junction bases outside the gene matches: 11. Looked up from germline, CDR1 is DFQATT and CDR2 is SNEGSKA (reference sequence). DNA for the CDR3: TGCAGTCCTAAAGGACTAGCGGTAATCGAGCAGTTCTTC. This codes for CSPKGLAVIEQFF.

This clonotype has at least ten counts. The chain employs TRBV10-1 and TRBJ2-1; 9 positions agree with TRBD2. Germline V gene lookup returns CDR1 WNHNN and CDR2 SYGVQD (reference sequence). The V gene end was trimmed by 10 bases and the J gene end by 0 bases; junction bases not matched to a gene: 13. The CDR3 sequence is 17 residues long. CDR3 in amino acids: CATDGLALGSSYNEQFF. CDR3 bases: TGCGCCACCGACGGACTAGCGCTAGGAAGCTCCTACAATGAGCAGTTCTTC.

This clonotype was recorded a few times. The chain uses TRBV12-3 or TRBV12-4 and TRBJ2-1, with 7 bases matching TRBD2. V shed 5 bases, J shed 0 bases, and the junction held 7 bases outside the gene matches. The CDR3 has 16 amino acids. CDR3 DNA sequence: TGTGCCAGCAGTCCACTAGCGTCTCCCTCCTACAATGAGCAGTTCTTC. Translating it yields CASSPLASPSYNEQFF.

In its sample, this clonotype was seen a few times. The chain carries TRBV11-2 and TRBJ1-3; D gene unclear. Germline assignment: CDR1 SGHAT and CDR2 FQNNGV. The V end was cut by 3 bases, the J end by 4 bases, with 10 bases between. The CDR3 extends over 14 amino acids. The CDR3 DNA reads TGTGCCAGCAGCTTTCGGGTTGCGGGAAACACCATATATTTT. As protein: CASSFRVAGNTIYF.

This clonotype was seen ten or more times. CDR3 amino acids: CASSPGQQAFF. The CDR3 coding sequence is TGTGCCAGCAGCCCGGGACAGCAGGCTTTCTTT. V gene TRBV7-9 combines with J gene TRBJ1-1; 7 nucleotides align to TRBD1. Germline V gives CDR1 SEHNR, CDR2 FQNEAQ (reference sequence). The CDR3 is 11 amino acids. The V segment lost 5 bases and the J segment 11 bases; nucleotides outside the gene matches: 5.

This clonotype has ten or more counts. This sequence joins TRBV4-3 and TRBJ2-3; no clear D gene. Trimming pared 4 bases from V and 0 bases from J, leaving 14 bases between. Germline values: CDR1 LGHNA, CDR2 YSLEER. The CDR3 spans 16 residues. CDR3 coding DNA: TGCGCCAGCAGCCGCAGCGCGGACCCTAGCACAGATACGCAGTATTTT. Translated: CASSRSADPSTDTQYF.

This clonotype has only a few counts. The rearrangement joins TRBV28 to TRBJ1-2; 7 bases agree with TRBD1. This CDR3 has 15 residues. V shed 4 bases and J 5 bases; nucleotides not matched to a gene: 10. From germline, CDR1 is MDHEN and CDR2 SYDVKM. This chain's CDR3 is CASSSSLTGNYGYTF. CDR3 DNA sequence: TGTGCCAGCAGTTCTTCCCTGACAGGGAATTATGGCTACACCTTC.

The chain links TRBV28 to TRBJ2-1; D uncertain. This CDR3 is 11 amino acids long. Germline V gene sequence: CDR1 MDHEN, CDR2 SYDVKM. V dropped 6 bases and J dropped 15 bases, with 15 bases sitting between them. The CDR3 coding sequence is TGTGCCAGCAGCACCCGACACGGCGTGTTCTTC. Protein: CASSTRHGVFF.

This clonotype has a handful of counts. The J gene is TRBJ2-7, the V gene TRBV20-1; no reliable D call. From germline, CDR1 is DFQATT and CDR2 SNEGSKA (reference sequence). Trimming stripped 6 bases from V and 4 bases from J, with 10 bases between. The length of the CDR3 is 11 residues. CDR3 protein: CSAELGYEQYF. The CDR3 DNA sequence: TGCAGTGCCGAACTCGGTTACGAGCAGTACTTC.

In its sample, this clonotype was seen a few times. The chain has TRBV11-2 and TRBJ2-5; TRBD2 matches at 11 bases. CDR3 length: 16 residues. V lost 6 bases and J lost 4; bases outside the gene matches: 10. The V gene's germline CDR1 is SGHAT and CDR2 FQNNGV. The CDR3 is CASRNSGRALGETQYF. The CDR3 nucleotides read TGTGCCAGCAGGAATAGCGGGAGGGCCCTCGGAGAGACCCAGTACTTC.

This clonotype has at least ten counts. One junction end does not reproduce the germline sequence, and a read error may be involved. The rearrangement links TRBV13 to TRBJ2-7, with TRBD1 as a possible D gene (6 bases). The germline CDR1 and CDR2 sequences are PRHDT and FYEKMQ (reference sequence). The CDR3 is made up of 13 amino acids. As DNA, the CDR3 is TGTGCCAGCAGCGTAGGACAGAGTAACGAGCAGTACTTC. It encodes CASSVGQSNEQYF.

This clonotype was picked up many times. V gene TRBV18 combines with J gene TRBJ1-1; D remains ambiguous. Trimming removed 6 bases from V and 3 bases from J, with 11 bases in between. CDR1 and CDR2 (germline): KGHSH, LQKENI. The CDR3 is 13 residues long. This CDR3 reads CASSYSWDTEAFF. CDR3 in DNA: TGTGCCAGCTCGTACAGCTGGGACACTGAAGCTTTCTTT. Combining the CDR3 with reference TRBV18 and TRBJ1-1 gives the whole variable domain NAGVMQNPRHLVRRRGQEARLRCSPMKGHSHVYWYRQLPEEGLKFMVYLQKENIIDESGMPKERFSAEFPKEGPSILRIQQVVRGDSAAYFCASSYSWDTEAFFGQGTRLTVV.

This clonotype was recorded at least ten times. The chain employs TRBV7-9 and TRBJ2-7, with TRBD2 matching over 12 bases. V lost 0 bases to trimming and J lost 8 bases; unmatched junction nucleotides: 11. Germline-derived CDR1 and CDR2 are SEHNR and FQNEAQ (reference sequence). CDR3 length equals 17 residues. The CDR3 reads CASSLAHRTSGIFKQYF. The CDR3 DNA reads TGTGCCAGCAGCTTAGCGCACCGGACTAGCGGGATTTTTAAGCAGTACTTC. Filled out from reference TRBV7-9 and TRBJ2-7, the complete variable domain reads DTGVSQNPRHKITKRGQNVTFRCDPISEHNRLYWYRQTLGQGPEFLTYFQNEAQLEKSRLLSDRFSAERPKGSFSTLEIQRTEQGDSAMYLCASSLAHRTSGIFKQYFGPGTRLTVT.

The CDR3 DNA reads TGTGCCAGCAGCTTCGGTAGCGGGAGTGCAGATACGCAGTATTTT. It codes for CASSFGSGSADTQYF. The rearrangement links TRBV7-3 to TRBJ2-3; 9 bases map to TRBD2. Germline CDR1 and CDR2: SGHTA and FQGTGA. J was trimmed by 4 bases and V by 3 bases; bases with no gene match: 5. The CDR3 is 15 residues long.

A few counts support this clonotype. The CDR3 region is CASSLLHNLRGTDTQYF. CDR3 coding DNA: TGTGCCAGCAGTTTATTACACAACCTTAGGGGCACAGATACGCAGTATTTT. The chain carries TRBV27 and TRBJ2-3, with no clear D. CDR3 size: 17 residues. Deletions cut 1 base from V and 1 base from J, with 15 bases between. The germline gives CDR1 MNHEY, CDR2 SMNVEV (reference sequence).

This clonotype has a handful of counts. V is TRBV7-2 and J is TRBJ2-2; the D gene is possibly TRBD2 (6 bases). The V end was cut by 7 bases, the J end by 1 base, with 16 bases between. CDR3 length: 16 residues. Germline V gene data show CDR1 as SGHTA and CDR2 as FQGNSA. CDR3 amino acids: CASNAVGGMNTGELFF. DNA for the CDR3: TGTGCCAGCAATGCCGTCGGGGGAATGAACACCGGGGAGCTGTTTTTT.

Ten or more counts support this clonotype. The chain employs TRBV28 and TRBJ2-5; the D gene is possibly TRBD2 (6 bases). The CDR3 totals 17 residues. Germline V gives CDR1 MDHEN, CDR2 SYDVKM. V shed 2 bases and J shed 2 bases, with 18 bases lying between them. CDR3 bases: TGTGCCAGCAGTTTAGCGGGACCTCAATACCTTCAAGAGACCCAGTACTTC. Its translation: CASSLAGPQYLQETQYF.

This clonotype has only a few counts. The chain is built from TRBV10-1 and TRBJ2-2; a weak D match, TRBD2 (6 bases). CDR3 length: 15 residues. V was pared by 8 bases and J by 1 base, with 14 bases between. CDR1 and CDR2 (germline): WNHNN, SYGVQD (reference sequence). The CDR3 nucleotides read TGCGCCAGCCCCCGGGGGATGGGGAACACCGGGGAGCTGTTTTTT. Its protein product is CASPRGMGNTGELFF.

This clonotype was observed at least ten times. The chain carries TRBV27 and TRBJ2-5, with D tentatively TRBD2 (5 bases). Deletions cut 8 bases from V and 0 bases from J, with 10 bases between. Germline V gives CDR1 MNHEY, CDR2 SMNVEV (reference sequence). This CDR3 comprises 13 residues. The CDR3 bases are TGTGCCAGCCGCAGGCGGGACCAAGAGACCCAGTACTTC. This encodes CASRRRDQETQYF.

V usage is TRBV20-1 and J usage is TRBJ1-1; D is unresolved. V was clipped by 1 base and J by 3 bases, with 18 bases between them. The CDR3 consists of 16 residues. The germline V gene encodes CDR1 DFQATT and CDR2 SNEGSKA (reference sequence). DNA of the CDR3: TGCAGTGCTAGAGGGACCCAGGTGGAGACTTACACTGAAGCTTTCTTT. Amino acids: CSARGTQVETYTEAFF.